The T cell receptor (beta chain) under discussion was sequenced for a study of blood T cell repertoires in COVID-19. In the study overall: Sample material is recorded as cDNA or gDNA derived from T cells, B-cell-depleted T cells, or PBMCs.

Profiling relied on immunoSEQ multiplex PCR, and the TCRdb table lists in-frame clones only, not all of them. The table records hundreds of thousands of clones, roughly 84% of them present only once. Recruits, aged roughly 18 to 95 years, lived in under 25 US areas. Participants were placed into cohorts based on the clinical history they reported. Participants classified as exposed had met a COVID-19 case within 2 weeks before study entry. The receptor comes from a young woman who had been exposed to COVID-19. Sequencing used PBMCs or T cells enriched from blood (not recorded which).

The CDR3 region has the DNA TGTGCCAGCGGTCCGGGAAGGATATATTTT. Translating it yields CASGPGRIYF. The chain recombines TRBV28 with TRBJ1-3; no reliable D call. CDR3 length: 10 amino acids. The V end was cut by 8 bases, the J end by 13 bases, with 12 bases between. Germline lookup yields CDR1 MDHEN and CDR2 SYDVKM.